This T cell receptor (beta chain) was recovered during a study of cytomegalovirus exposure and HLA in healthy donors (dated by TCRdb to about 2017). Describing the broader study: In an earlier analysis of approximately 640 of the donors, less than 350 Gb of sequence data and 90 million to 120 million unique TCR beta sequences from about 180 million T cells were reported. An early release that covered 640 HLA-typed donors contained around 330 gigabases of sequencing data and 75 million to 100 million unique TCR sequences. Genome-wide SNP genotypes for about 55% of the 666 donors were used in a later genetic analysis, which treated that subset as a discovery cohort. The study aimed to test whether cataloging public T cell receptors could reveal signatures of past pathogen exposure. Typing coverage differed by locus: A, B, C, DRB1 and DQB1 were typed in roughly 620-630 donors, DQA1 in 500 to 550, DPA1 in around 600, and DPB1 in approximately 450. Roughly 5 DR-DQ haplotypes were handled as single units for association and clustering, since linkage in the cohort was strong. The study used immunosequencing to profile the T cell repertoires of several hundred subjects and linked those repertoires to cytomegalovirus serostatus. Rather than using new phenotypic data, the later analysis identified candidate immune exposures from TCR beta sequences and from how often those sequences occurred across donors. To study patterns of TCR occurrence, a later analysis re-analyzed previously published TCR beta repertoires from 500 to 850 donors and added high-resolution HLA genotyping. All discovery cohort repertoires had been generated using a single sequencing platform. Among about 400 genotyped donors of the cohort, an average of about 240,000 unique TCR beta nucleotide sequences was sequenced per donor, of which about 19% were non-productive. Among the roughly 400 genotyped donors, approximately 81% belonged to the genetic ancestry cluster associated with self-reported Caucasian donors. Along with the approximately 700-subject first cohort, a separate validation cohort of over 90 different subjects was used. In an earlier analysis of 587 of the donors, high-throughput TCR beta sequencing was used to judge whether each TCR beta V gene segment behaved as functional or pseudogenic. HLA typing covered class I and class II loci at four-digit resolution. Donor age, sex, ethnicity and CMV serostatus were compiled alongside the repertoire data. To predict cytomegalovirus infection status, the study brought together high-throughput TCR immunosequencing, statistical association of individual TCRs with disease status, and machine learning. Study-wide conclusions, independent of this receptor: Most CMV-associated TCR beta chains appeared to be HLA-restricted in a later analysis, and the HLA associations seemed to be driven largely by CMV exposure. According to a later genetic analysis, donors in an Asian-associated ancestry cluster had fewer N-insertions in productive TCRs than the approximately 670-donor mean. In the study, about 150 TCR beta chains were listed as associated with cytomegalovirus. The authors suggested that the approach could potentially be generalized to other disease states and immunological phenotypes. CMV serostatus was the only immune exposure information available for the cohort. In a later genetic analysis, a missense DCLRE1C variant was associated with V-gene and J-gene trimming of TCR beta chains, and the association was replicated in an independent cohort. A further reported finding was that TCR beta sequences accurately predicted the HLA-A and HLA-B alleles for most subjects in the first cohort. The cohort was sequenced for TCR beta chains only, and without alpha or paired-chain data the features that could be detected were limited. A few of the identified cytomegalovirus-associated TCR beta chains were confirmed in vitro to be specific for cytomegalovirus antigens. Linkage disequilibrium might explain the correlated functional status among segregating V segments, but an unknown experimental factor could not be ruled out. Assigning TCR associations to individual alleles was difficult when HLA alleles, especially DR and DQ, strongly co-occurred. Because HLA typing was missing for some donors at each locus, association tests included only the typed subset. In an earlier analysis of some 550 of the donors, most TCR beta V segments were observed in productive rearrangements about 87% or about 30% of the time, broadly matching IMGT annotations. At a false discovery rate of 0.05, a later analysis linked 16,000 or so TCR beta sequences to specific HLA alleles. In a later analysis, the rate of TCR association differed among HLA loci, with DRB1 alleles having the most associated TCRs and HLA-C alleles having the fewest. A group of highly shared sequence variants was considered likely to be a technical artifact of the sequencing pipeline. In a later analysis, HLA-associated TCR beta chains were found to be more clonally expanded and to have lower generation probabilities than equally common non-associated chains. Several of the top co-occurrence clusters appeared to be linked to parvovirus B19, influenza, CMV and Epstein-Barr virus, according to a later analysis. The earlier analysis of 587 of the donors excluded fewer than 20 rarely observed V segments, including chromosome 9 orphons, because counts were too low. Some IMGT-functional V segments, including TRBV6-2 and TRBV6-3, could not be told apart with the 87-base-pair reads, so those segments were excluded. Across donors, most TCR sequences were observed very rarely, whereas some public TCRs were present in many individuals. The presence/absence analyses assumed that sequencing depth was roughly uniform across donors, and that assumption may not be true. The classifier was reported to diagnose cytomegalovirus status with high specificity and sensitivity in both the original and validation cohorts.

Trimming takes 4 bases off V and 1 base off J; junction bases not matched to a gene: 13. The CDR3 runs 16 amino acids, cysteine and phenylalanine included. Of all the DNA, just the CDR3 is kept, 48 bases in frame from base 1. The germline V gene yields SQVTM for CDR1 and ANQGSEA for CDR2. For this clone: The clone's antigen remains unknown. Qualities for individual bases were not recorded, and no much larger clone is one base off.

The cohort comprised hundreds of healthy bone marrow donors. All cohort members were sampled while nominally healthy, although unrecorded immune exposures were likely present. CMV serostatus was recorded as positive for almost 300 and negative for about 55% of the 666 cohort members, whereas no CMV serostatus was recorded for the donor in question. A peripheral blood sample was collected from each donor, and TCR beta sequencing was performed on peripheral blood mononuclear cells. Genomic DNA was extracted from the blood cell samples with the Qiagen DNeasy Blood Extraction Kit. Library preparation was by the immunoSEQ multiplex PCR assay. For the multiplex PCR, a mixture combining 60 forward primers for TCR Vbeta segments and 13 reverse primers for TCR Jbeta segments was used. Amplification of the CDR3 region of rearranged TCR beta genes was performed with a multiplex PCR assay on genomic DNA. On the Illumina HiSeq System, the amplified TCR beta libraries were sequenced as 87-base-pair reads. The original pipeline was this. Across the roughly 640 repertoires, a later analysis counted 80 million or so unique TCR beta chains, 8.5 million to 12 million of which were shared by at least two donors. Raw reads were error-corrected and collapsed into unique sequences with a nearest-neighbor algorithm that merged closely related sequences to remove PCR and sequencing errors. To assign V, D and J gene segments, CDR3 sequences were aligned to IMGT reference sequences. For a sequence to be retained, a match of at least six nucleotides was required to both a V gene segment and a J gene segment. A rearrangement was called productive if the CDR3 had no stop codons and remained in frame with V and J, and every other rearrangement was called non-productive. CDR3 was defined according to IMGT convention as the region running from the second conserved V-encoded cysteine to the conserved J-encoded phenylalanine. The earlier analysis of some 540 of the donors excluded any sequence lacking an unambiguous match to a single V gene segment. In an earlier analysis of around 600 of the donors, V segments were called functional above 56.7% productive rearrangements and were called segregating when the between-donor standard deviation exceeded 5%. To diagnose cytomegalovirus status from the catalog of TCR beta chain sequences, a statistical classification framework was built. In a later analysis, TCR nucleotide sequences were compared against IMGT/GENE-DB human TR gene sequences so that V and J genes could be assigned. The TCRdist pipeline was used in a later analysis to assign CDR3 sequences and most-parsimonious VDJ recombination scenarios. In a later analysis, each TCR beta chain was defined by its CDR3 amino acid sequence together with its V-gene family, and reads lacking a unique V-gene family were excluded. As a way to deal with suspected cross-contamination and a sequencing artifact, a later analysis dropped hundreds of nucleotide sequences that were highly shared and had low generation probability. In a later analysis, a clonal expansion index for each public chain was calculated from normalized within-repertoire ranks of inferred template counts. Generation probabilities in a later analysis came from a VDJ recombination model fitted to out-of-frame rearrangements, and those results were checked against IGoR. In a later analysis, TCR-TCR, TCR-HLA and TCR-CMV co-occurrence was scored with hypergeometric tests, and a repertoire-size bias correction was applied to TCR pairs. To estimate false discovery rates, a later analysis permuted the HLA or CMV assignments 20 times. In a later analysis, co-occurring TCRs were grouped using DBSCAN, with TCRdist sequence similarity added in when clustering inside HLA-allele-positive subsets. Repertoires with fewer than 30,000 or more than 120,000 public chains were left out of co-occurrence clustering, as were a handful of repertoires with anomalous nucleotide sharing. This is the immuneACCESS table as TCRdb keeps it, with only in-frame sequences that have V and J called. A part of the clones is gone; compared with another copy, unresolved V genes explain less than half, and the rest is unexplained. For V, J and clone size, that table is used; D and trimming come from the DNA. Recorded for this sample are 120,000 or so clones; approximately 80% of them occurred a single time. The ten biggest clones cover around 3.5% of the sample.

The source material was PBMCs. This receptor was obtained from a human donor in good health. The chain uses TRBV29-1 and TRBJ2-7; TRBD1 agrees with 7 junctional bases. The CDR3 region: CSVGGLLGQTSYEQYF. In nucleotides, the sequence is TGCAGCGTTGGGGGGTTGTTGGGACAGACGTCCTACGAGCAGTACTTC.